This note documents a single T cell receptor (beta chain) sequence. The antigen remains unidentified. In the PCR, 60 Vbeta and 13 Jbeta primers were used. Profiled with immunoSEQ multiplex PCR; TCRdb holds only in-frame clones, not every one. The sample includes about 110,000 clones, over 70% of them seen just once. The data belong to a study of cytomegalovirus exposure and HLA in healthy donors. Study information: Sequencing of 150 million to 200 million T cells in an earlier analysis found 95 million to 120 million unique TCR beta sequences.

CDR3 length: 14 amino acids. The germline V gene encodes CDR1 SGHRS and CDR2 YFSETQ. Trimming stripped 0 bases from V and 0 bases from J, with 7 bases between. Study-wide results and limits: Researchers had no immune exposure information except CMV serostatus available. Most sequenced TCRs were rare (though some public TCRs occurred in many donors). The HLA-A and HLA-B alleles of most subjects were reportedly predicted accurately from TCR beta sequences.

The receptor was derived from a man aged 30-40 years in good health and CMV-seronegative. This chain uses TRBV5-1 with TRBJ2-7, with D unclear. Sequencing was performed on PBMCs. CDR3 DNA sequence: TGCGCCAGCAGCTTGGCAGCTAGCTCCTACGAGCAGTACTTC. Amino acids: CASSLAASSYEQYF.